Each of the 2 T cell receptor beta chains below was sequenced from the same sample in a study of metastatic and nonmetastatic thyroid tumors. Via MiXCR, TCRdb re-called the PCR reads. The sample has about 24,000 clones, approximately 21% seen once; the top ten hold roughly 13%. Patients were all untreated before their thyroid surgery. What was sequenced was blood. The receptors shown here come from a male donor with papillary thyroid cancer or a benign thyroid nodule (not recorded which). Some clones in this sample may be carry-over from other donors' samples.

This clone was observed a few times. CDR3 nucleotides: TGTGCCAGCAGTGTTGAGCGTGTTCAGCCCCAGCATTTT. Protein sequence: CASSVERVQPQHF. The chain uses TRBV6-1 and TRBJ1-5; no definite D call. Germline V gene data show CDR1 as MNHNS and CDR2 as SASEGT. V lost 4 bases to trimming and J lost 6 bases, with 10 bases between them. This CDR3 spans 13 amino acids.

The CDR3 DNA follows: TGTGCCAGCAGCTTAGATGGCGGCAGACTCTATGGCTACACCTTC. Its translation: CASSLDGGRLYGYTF. This chain links TRBV11-2 with TRBJ1-2; D not certain. This CDR3 has 15 amino acids. Germline lookup yields CDR1 SGHAT and CDR2 FQNNGV. V gave up 0 bases and J gave up 4 bases, with 12 bases separating them.